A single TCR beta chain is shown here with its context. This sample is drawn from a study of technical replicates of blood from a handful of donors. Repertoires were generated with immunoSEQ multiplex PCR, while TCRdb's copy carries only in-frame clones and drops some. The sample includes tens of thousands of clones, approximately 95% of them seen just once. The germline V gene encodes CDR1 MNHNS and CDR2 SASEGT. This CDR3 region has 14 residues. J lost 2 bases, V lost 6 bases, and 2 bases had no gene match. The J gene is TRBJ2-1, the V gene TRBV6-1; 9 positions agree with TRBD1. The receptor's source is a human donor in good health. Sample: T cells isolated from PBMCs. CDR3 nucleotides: TGTGCCAGCAGCGGGACAGGGACCTACAATGAGCAGTTCTTC. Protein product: CASSGTGTYNEQFF.